This T cell receptor beta chain emerged from a study of blood T cells in healthy people across ages. About the study: About one barcoded beta molecule per two T cells came from capture by template switching. Study conclusions and caveats: Older age went with lower TCR beta diversity per million T cells, in a roughly linear way. Long-lived and aged donors differed, with more naive CD4+ cells and higher diversity in the long-lived.

About this clonotype: Its specificity is not known.

Per germline, CDR1 MDHEN and CDR2 SYDVKM. The CDR3 sequence is 16 residues long. V was clipped by 6 bases and J by 2 bases, with 20 bases between them. Together with a sample-barcoded 5' primer, a J-beta primer mix was included in a second PCR lasting roughly 6 to 12 cycles. CDR3-containing paired-end reads numbered at least 2.5 million in each sample. TCRdb re-called the 5' RACE reads through MiXCR, storing one row per CDR3 protein. The sample shows around 940,000 distinct CDR3 sequences, roughly half of them seen only once. Sequenced: blood. V usage is TRBV28 and J usage is TRBJ2-7; D possibly corresponds to TRBD2 (5 bases). This TCR came from a woman aged 55-69 years in good health. The CDR3 sequence: CASSLEARVPPYEQYF. For the CDR3, the DNA is TGTGCCAGCAGCCTCGAGGCGAGGGTTCCACCCTACGAGCAGTACTTC.